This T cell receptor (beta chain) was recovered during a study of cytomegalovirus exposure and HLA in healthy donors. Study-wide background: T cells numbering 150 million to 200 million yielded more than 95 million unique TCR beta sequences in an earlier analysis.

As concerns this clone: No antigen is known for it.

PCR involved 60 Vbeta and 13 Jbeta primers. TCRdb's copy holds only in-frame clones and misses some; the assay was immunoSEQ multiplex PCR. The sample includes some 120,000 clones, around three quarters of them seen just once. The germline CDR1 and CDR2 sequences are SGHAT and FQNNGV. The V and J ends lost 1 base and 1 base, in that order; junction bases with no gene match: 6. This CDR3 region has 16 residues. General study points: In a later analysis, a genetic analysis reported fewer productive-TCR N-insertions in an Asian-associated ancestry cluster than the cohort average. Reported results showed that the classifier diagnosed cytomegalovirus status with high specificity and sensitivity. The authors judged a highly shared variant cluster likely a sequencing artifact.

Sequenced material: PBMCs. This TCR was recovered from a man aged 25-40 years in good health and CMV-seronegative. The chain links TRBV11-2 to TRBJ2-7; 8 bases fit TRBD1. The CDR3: CASSLASGQGSYEQYF. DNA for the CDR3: TGTGCCAGCAGCTTAGCGTCCGGACAGGGTTCCTACGAGCAGTACTTC.